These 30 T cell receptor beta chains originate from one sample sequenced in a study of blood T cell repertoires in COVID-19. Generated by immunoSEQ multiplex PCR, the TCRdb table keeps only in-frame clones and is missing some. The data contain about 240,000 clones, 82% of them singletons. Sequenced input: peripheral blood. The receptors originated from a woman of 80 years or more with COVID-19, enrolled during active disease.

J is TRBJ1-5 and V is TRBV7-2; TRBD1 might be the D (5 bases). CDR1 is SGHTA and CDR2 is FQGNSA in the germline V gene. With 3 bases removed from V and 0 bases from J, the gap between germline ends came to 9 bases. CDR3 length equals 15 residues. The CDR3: CASSLQGNSNQPQHF. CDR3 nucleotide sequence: TGTGCCAGCAGCTTGCAGGGAAATAGCAATCAGCCCCAGCATTTT.

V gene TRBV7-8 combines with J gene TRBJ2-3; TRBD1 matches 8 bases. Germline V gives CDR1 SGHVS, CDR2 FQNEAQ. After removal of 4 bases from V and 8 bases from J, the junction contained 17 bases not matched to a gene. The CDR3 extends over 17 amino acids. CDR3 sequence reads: CASSSPRTGNYGATQYF. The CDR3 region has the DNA TGTGCCAGCAGCTCCCCCCGGACAGGGAATTATGGGGCTACGCAGTATTTT.

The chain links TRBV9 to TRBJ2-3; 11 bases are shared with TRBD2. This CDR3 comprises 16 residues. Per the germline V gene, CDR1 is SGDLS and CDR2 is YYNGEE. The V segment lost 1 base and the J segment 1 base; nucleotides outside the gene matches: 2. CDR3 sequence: CASSVPTSGGTDTQYF. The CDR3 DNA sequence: TGTGCCAGCAGCGTACCGACTAGCGGGGGCACAGATACGCAGTATTTT.

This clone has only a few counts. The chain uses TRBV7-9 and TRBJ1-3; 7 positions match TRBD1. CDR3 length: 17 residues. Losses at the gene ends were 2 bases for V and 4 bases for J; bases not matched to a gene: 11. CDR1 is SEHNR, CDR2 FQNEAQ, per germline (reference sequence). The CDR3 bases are TGTGCCAGCAGCTTACCTATCCGGACAGGTTCCGGAAACACCATATATTTT. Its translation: CASSLPIRTGSGNTIYF.

DNA for the CDR3: TGTGCCAGCAGCTCTAGTTATAATTCACCCCTCCACTTT. Protein product: CASSSSYNSPLHF. The chain uses TRBV11-2 and TRBJ1-6; D call uncertain. The V end was cut by 4 bases, the J end by 4 bases, with 5 bases between. Germline V gives CDR1 SGHAT, CDR2 FQNNGV. The CDR3 spans 13 residues.

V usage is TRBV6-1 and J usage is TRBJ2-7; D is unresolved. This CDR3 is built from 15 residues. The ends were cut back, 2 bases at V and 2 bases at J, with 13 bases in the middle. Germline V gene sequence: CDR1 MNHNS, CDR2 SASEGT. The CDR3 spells CASSEISLGAYEQYF. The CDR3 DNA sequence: TGTGCCAGCAGTGAAATCTCCCTCGGAGCCTACGAGCAGTACTTC.

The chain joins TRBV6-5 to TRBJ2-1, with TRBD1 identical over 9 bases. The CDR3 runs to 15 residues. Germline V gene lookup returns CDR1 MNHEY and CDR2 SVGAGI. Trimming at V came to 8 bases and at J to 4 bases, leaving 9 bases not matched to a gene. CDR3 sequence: CASGTGTAPYNEQFF. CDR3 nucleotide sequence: TGTGCCAGCGGGACAGGGACTGCGCCGTACAATGAGCAGTTCTTC.

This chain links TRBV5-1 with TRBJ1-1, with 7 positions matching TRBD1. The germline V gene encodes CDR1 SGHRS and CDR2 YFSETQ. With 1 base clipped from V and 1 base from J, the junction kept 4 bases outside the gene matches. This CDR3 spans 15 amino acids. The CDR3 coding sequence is TGCGCCAGCAGCTTGACGCAGGGGGGGAACACTGAAGCTTTCTTT. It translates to CASSLTQGGNTEAFF.

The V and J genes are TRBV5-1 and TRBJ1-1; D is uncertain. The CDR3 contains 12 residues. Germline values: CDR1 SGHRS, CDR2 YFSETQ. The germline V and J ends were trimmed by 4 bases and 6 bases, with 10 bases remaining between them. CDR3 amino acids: CASSPPSSEAFF. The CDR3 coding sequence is TGCGCCAGCAGCCCCCCCAGTTCTGAAGCTTTCTTT.

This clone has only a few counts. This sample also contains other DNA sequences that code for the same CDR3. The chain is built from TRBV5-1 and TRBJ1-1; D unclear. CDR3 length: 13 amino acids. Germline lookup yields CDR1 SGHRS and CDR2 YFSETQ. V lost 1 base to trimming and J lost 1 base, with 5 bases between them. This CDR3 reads CASSLQENTEAFF. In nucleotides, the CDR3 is TGCGCCAGCAGCTTGCAGGAGAACACTGAAGCTTTCTTT.

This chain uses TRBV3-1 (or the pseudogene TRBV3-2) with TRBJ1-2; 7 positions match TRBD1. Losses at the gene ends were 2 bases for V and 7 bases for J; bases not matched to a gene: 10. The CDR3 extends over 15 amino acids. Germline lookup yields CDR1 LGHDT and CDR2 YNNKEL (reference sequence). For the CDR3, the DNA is TGTGCCAGCAGCCAACCTTCAGCAGGGGGTGGTGGCTACACCTTC. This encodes CASSQPSAGGGGYTF.

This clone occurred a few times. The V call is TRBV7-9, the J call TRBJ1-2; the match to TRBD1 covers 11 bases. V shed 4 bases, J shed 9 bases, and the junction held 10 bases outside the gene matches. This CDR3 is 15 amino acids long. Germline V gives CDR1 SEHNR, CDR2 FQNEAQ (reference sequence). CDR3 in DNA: TGTGCCAGCAGCTCGGATCGGACAGGGGGCATGAGCTACACCTTC. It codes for CASSSDRTGGMSYTF.

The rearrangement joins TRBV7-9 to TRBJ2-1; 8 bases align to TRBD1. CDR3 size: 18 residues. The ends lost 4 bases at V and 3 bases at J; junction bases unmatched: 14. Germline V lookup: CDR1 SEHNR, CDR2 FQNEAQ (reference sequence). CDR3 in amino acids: CASSSFRLTGVIYNEQFF. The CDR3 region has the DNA TGTGCCAGCAGCTCCTTCCGCCTGACAGGGGTGATCTACAATGAGCAGTTCTTC.

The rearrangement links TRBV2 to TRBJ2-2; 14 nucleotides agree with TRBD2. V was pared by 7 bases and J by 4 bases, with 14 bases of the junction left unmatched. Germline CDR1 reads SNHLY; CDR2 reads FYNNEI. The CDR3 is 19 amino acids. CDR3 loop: CASKPPRTSGRWGTGELFF. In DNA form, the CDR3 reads TGTGCCAGCAAGCCCCCACGGACTAGCGGGAGGTGGGGCACCGGGGAGCTGTTTTTT.

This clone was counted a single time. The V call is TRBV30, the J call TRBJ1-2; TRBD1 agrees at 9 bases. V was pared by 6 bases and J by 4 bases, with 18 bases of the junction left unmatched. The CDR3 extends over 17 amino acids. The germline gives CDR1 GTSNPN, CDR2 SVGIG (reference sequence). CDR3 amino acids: CACRPPGGTGIFYGYTF. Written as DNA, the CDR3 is TGTGCCTGCCGCCCCCCCGGGGGGACAGGGATCTTCTATGGCTACACCTTC.

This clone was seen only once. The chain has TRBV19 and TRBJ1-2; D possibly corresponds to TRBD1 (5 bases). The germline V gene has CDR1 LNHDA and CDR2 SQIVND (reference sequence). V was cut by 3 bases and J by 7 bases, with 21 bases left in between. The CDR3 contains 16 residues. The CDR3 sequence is CASSISYTDSPSGYTF. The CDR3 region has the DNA TGTGCCAGTAGTATCAGTTACACTGACAGCCCCAGTGGCTACACCTTC.

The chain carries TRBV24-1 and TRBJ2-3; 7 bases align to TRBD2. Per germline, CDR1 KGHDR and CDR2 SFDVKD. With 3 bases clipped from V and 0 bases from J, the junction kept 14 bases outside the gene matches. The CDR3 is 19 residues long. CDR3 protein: CATSDPSGSGLSSTDTQYF. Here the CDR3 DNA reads TGTGCCACCAGTGATCCTAGTGGTAGCGGGTTATCTAGCACAGATACGCAGTATTTT.

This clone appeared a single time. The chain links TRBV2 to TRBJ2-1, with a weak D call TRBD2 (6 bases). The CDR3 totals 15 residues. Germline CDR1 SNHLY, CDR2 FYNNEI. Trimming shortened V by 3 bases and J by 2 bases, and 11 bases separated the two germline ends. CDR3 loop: CASSERGSAYNEQFF. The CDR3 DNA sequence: TGTGCCAGCAGTGAGCGGGGCTCTGCCTACAATGAGCAGTTCTTC.

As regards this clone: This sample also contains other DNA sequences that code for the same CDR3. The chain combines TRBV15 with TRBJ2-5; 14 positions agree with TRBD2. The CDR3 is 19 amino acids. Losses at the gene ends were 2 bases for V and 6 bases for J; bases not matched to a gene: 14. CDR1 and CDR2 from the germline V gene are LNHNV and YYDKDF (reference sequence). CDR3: CATSRPPGLAGESGKTQYF. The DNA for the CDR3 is TGTGCCACCAGCAGACCTCCGGGACTAGCGGGAGAAAGTGGGAAGACCCAGTACTTC.

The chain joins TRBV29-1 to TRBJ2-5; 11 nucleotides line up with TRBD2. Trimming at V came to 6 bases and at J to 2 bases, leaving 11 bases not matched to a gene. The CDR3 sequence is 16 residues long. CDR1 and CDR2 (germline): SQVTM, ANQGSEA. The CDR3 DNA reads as TGCAGCGTCCTCGGGTTAACTAGCGGGAGACAAGAGACCCAGTACTTC. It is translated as CSVLGLTSGRQETQYF.

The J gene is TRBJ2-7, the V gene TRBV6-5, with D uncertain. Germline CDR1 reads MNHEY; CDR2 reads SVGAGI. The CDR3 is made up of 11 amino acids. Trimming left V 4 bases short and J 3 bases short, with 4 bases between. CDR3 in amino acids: CASSSLYEQYF. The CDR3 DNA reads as TGTGCCAGCAGTTCTCTCTACGAGCAGTACTTC.

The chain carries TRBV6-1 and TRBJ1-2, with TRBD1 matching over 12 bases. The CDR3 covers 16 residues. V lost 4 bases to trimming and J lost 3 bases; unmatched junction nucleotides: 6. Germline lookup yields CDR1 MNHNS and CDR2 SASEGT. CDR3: CASSGGTGGVYYGYTF. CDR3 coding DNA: TGTGCCAGCAGTGGGGGGACAGGGGGCGTCTACTATGGCTACACCTTC.

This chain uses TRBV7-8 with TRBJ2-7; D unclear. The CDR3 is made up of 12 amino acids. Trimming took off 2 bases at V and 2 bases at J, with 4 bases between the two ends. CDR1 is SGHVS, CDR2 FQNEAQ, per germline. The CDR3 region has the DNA TGTGCCAGCAGCTTATTAACCTACGAGCAGTACTTC. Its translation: CASSLLTYEQYF. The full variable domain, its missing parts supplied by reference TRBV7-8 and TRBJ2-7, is GAGVSQSPRYKVAKRGQDVALRCDPISGHVSLFWYQQALGQGPEFLTYFQNEAQLDKSGLPSDRFFAERPEGSVSTLKIQRTQQEDSAVYLCASSLLTYEQYFGPGTRLTVT.

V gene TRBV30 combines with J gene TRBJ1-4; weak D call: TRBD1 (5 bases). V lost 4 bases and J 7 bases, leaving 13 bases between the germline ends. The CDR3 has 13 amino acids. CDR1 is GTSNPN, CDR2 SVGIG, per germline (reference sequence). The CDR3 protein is CAWKGRGGEKLFF. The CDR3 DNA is TGTGCCTGGAAGGGGAGGGGTGGTGAAAAACTGTTTTTT.

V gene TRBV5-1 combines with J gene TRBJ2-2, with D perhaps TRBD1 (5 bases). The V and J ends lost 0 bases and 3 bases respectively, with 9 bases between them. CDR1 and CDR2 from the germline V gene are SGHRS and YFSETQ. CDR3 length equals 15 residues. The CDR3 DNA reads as TGCGCCAGCAGCTTGGGACAGCTCCACACCGGGGAGCTGTTTTTT. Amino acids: CASSLGQLHTGELFF.

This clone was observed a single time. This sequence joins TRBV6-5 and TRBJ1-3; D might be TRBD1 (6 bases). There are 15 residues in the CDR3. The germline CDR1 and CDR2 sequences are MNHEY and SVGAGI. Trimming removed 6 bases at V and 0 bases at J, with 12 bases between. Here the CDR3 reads CASRTTGSSGNTIYF. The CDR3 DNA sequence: TGTGCCAGCAGGACTACAGGGAGCTCTGGAAACACCATATATTTT.

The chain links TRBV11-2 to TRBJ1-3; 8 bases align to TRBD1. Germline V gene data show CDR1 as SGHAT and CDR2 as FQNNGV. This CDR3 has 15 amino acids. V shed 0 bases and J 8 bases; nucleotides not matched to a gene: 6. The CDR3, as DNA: TGTGCCAGCAGCTTAGATGGTCACAGGGGGGACACCATATATTTT. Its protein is CASSLDGHRGDTIYF. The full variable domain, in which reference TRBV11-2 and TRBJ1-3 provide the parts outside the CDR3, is EAGVAQSPRYKIIEKRQSVAFWCNPISGHATLYWYQQILGQGPKLLIQFQNNGVVDDSQLPKDRFSAERLKGVDSTLKIQPAKLEDSAVYLCASSLDGHRGDTIYFGEGSWLTVV.

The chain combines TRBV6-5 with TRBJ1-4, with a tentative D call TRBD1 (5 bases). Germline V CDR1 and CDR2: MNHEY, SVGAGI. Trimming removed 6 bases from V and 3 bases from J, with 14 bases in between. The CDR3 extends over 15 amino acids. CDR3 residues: CASRGSTASNEKLFF. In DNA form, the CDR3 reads TGTGCCAGCAGGGGCTCGACAGCCTCTAATGAAAAACTGTTTTTT.

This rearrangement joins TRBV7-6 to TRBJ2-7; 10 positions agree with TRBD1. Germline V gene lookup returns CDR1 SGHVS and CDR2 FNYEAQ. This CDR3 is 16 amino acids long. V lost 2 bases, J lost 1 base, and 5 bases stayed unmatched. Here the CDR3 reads CASSLYGQGGSYEQYF. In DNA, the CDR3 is TGTGCCAGCAGCTTATATGGACAGGGGGGATCCTACGAGCAGTACTTC.

In DNA form, the CDR3 reads TGTGCCAGCAGCGAACGGGGGGAGGCTAACTATGGCTACACCTTC. Amino acids: CASSERGEANYGYTF. The rearrangement uses TRBV7-2 and TRBJ1-2; perhaps TRBD1 as D (5 bases). The ends were cut back, 5 bases at V and 0 bases at J, with 13 bases in the middle. This CDR3 has 15 residues. Germline V gives CDR1 SGHTA, CDR2 FQGNSA.